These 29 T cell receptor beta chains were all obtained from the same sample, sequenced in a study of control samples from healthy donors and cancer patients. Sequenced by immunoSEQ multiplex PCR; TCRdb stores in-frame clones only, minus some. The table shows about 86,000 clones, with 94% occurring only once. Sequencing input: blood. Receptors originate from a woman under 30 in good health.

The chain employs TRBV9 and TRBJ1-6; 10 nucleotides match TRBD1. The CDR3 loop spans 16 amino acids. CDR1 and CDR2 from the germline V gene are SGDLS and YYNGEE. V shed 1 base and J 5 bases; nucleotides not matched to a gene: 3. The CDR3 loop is CASSVLGQGNNSPLHF. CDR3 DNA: TGTGCCAGCAGCGTATTGGGACAGGGGAATAATTCACCCCTCCACTTT.

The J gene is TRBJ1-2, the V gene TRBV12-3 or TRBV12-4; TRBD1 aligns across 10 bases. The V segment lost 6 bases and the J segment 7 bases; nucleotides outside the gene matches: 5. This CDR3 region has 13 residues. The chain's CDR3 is CASSKGQGSGYTF. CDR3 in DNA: TGTGCCAGCAGCAAGGGACAGGGGTCTGGCTACACCTTC.

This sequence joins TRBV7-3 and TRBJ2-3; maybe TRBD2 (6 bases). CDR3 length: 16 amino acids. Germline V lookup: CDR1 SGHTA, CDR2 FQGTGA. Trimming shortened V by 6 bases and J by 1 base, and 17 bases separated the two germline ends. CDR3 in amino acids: CASSKGPGVGTDTQYF. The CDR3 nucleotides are TGTGCCAGCAGTAAAGGTCCGGGGGTGGGCACAGATACGCAGTATTTT.

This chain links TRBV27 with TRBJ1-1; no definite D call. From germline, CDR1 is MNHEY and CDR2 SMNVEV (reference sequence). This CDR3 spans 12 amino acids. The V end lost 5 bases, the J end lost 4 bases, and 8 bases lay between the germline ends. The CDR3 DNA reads TGTGCCAGCAGTGCCCCTTCCACTGAAGCTTTCTTT. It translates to CASSAPSTEAFF.

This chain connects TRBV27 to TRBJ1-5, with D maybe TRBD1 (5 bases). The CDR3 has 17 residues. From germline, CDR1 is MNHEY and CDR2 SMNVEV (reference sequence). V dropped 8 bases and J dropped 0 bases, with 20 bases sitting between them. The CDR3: CASQLGHLYYSNQPQHF. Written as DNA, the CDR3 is TGTGCCAGCCAGTTGGGGCACTTATACTATAGCAATCAGCCCCAGCATTTT.

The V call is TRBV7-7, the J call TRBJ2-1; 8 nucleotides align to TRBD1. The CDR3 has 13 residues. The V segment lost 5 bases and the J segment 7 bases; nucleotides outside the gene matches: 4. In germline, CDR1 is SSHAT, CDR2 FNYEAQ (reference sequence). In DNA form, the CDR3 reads TGTGCCAGCAGCATACGACAGGGGAATGAGCAGTTCTTC. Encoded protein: CASSIRQGNEQFF.

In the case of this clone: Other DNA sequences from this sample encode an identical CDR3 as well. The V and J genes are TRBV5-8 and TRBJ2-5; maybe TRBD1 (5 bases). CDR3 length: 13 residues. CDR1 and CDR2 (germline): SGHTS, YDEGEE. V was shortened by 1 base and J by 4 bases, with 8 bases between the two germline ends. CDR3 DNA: TGTGCCAGCAGCTTGCGCCAGGGAGAGACCCAGTACTTC. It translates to CASSLRQGETQYF.

CDR3: CASSSTGLAGDRVGIGQFF. CDR3 bases: TGTGCCAGCAGCTCAACGGGACTAGCGGGAGATAGGGTCGGGATTGGGCAGTTCTTC. The V call is TRBV3-1 (or the pseudogene TRBV3-2), the J call TRBJ2-1, with 14 bases lining up with TRBD2. Germline trimming cut 5 bases from V and 12 bases from J; bases unmatched to any gene: 21. Germline loops: CDR1 LGHDT, CDR2 YNNKEL (reference sequence). The CDR3 is 19 amino acids.

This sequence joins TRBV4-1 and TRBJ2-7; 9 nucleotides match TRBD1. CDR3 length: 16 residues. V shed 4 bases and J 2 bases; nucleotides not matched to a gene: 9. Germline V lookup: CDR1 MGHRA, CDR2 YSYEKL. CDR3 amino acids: CASSPSRTGVPYEQYF. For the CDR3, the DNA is TGCGCCAGCAGCCCTAGCAGGACAGGGGTCCCCTACGAGCAGTACTTC.

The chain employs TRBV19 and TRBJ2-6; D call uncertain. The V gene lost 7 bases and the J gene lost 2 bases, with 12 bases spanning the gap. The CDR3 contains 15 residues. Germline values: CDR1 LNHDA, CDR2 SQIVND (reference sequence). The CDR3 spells CASTQEQTGANVLTF. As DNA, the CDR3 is TGTGCCAGTACTCAGGAACAAACTGGGGCCAACGTCCTGACTTTC.

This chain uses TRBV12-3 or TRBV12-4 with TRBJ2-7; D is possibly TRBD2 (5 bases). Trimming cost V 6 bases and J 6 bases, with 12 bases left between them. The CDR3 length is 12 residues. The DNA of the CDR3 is TGTGCCAGCAGAAGTACCGGGGTCGAGCAGTACTTC. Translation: CASRSTGVEQYF.

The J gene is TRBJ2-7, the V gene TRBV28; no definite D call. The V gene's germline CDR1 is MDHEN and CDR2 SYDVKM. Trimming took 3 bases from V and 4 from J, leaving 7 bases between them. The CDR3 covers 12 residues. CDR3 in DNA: TGTGCCAGCAGTTTCGCTGGGTACGAGCAGTACTTC. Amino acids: CASSFAGYEQYF. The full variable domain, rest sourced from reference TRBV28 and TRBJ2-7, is DVKVTQSSRYLVKRTGEKVFLECVQDMDHENMFWYRQDPGLGLRLIYFSYDVKMKEKGDIPEGYSVSREKKERFSLILESASTNQTSMYLCASSFAGYEQYFGPGTRLTVT.

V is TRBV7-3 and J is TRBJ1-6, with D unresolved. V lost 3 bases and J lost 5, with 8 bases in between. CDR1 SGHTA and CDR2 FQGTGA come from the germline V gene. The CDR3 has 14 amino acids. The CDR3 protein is CASSFAGNNSPLHF. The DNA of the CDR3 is TGTGCCAGCAGCTTCGCCGGGAATAATTCACCCCTCCACTTT. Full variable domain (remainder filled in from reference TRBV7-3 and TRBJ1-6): GAGVSQTPSNKVTEKGKYVELRCDPISGHTALYWYRQSLGQGPEFLIYFQGTGAADDSGLPNDRFFAVRPEGSVSTLKIQRTERGDSAVYLCASSFAGNNSPLHFGNGTRLTVT.

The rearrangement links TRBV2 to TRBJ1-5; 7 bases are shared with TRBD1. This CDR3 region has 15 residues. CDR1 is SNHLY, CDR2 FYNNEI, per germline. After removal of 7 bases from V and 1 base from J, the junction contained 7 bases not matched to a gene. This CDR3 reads CASTMQGVSNQPQHF. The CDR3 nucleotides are TGTGCCAGCACAATGCAGGGGGTGAGCAATCAGCCCCAGCATTTT.

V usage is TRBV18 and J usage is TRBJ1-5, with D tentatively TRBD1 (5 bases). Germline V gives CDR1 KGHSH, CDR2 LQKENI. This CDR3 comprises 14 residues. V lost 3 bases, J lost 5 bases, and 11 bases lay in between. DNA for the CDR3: TGTGCCAGCTCACCGGGTAGGGGCGATCAGCCCCAGCATTTT. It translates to CASSPGRGDQPQHF.

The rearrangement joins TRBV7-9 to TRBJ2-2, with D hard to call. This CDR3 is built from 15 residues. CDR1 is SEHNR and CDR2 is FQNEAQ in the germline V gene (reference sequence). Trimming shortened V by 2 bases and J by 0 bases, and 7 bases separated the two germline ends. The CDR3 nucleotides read TGTGCCAGCAGCTTATTGGGATCGAACACCGGGGAGCTGTTTTTT. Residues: CASSLLGSNTGELFF.

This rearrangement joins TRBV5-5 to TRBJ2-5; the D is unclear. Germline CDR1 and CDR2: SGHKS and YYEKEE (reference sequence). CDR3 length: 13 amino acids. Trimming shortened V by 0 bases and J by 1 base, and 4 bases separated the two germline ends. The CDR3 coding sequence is TGTGCCAGCAGCTTGGATATCCAAGAGACCCAGTACTTC. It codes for CASSLDIQETQYF.

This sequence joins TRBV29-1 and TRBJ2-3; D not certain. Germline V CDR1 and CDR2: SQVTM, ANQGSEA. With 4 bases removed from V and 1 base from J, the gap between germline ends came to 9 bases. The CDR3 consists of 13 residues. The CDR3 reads CSVVFGGTDTQYF. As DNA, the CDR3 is TGCAGCGTTGTTTTCGGCGGCACAGATACGCAGTATTTT.

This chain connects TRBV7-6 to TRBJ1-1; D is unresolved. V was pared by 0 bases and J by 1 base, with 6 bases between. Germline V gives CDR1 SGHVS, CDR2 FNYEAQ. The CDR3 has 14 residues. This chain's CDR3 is CASSLAEGNTEAFF. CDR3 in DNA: TGTGCCAGCAGCTTAGCAGAGGGGAACACTGAAGCTTTCTTT.

CDR3 loop: CASRSGTGVRETQYF. CDR3 sequence (DNA): TGCGCCAGCAGGTCCGGGACAGGGGTACGGGAGACCCAGTACTTC. The chain employs TRBV5-1 and TRBJ2-5, with TRBD1 matching over 10 bases. V lost 5 bases and J lost 5; bases outside the gene matches: 9. The CDR3 runs to 15 residues. Germline V gene data show CDR1 as SGHRS and CDR2 as YFSETQ.

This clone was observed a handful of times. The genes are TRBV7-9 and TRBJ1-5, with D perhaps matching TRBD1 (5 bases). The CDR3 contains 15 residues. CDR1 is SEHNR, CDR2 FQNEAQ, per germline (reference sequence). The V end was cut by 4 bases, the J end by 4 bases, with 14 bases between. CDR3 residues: CASSSGQYKNQPQHF. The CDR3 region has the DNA TGTGCCAGCAGCTCGGGGCAGTACAAGAATCAGCCCCAGCATTTT.

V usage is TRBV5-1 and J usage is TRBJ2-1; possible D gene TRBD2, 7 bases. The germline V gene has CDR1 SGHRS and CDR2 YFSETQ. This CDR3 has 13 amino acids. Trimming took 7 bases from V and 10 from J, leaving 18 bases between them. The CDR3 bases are TGCGCCAGCGGCGGGGGCCTCCTTCTGGAGCAGTTCTTC. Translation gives CASGGGLLLEQFF.

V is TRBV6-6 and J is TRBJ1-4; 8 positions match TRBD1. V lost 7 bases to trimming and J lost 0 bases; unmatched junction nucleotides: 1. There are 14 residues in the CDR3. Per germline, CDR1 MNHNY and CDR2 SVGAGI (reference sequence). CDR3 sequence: CASTTGATNEKLFF. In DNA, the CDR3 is TGTGCCAGCACGACAGGGGCAACTAATGAAAAACTGTTTTTT.

CDR3 sequence (DNA): TGTGCCAGCAGCACTCGGGGGGGCGGCACTGAAGCTTTCTTT. Protein product: CASSTRGGGTEAFF. The rearrangement uses TRBV28 and TRBJ1-1, with TRBD1 as a possible D gene (6 bases). Trimming left V 6 bases short and J 4 bases short, with 15 bases between. Per the germline V gene, CDR1 is MDHEN and CDR2 is SYDVKM. The CDR3 covers 14 residues. Full variable domain (rest looked up from reference TRBV28 and TRBJ1-1): DVKVTQSSRYLVKRTGEKVFLECVQDMDHENMFWYRQDPGLGLRLIYFSYDVKMKEKGDIPEGYSVSREKKERFSLILESASTNQTSMYLCASSTRGGGTEAFFGQGTRLTVV.

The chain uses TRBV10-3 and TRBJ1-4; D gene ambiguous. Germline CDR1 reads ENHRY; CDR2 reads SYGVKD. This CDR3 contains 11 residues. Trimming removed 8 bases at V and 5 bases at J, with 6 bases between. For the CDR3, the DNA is TGTGCCATCGGGGAGAATGAAAAACTGTTTTTT. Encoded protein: CAIGENEKLFF.

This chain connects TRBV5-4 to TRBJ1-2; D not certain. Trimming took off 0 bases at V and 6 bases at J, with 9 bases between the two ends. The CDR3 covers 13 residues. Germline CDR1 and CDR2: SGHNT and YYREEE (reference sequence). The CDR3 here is CASSLENRDGYTF. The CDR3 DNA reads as TGTGCCAGCAGCTTGGAAAATAGGGATGGCTACACCTTC. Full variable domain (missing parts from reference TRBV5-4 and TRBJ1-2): ETGVTQSPTHLIKTRGQQVTLRCSSQSGHNTVSWYQQALGQGPQFIFQYYREEENGRGNFPPRFSGLQFPNYSSELNVNALELDDSALYLCASSLENRDGYTFGSGTRLTVV.

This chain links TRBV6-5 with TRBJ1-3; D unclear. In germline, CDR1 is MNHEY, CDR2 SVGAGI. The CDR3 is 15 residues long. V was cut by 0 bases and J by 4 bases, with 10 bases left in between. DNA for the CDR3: TGTGCCAGCAGTTACTCGGGAGCGGGAGGAAACACCATATATTTT. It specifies CASSYSGAGGNTIYF.

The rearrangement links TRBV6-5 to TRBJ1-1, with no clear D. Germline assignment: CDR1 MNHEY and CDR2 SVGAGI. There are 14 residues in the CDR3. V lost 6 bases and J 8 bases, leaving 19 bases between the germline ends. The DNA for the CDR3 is TGTGCCAGCAGCCTTACACTGGGCGCAGTCGAAGCTTTCTTT. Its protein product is CASSLTLGAVEAFF.

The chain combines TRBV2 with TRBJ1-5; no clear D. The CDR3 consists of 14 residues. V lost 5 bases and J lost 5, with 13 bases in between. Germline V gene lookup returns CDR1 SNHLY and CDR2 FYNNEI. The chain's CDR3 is CASSSQTWDQPQHF. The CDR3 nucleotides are TGTGCCAGCAGTTCCCAGACCTGGGATCAGCCCCAGCATTTT.